These T cell receptor beta chains were read from a single sample in a study of blood T cell repertoires in COVID-19. TCRdb's copy holds only in-frame clones and misses some; the assay was immunoSEQ multiplex PCR. The sample shows approximately 94,000 clones, about 90% of them seen only once. Sequencing used peripheral blood. These receptors all come from a man in his thirties or forties in a cohort sampled during active COVID-19. The CDR3 runs from the conserved cysteine through the conserved F or W. The D gene is left open where the match is weak. Where a row states a size, it is once, few, many or the class of an expanded clone; other rows omit it.

-,once,TRBJ2-2,TRBV9,CASSVGLANTGELFF,TGTGCCAGCAGCGTAGGACTTGCAAACACCGGGGAGCTGTTTTTT
TRBD2,-,TRBJ2-2,TRBV4-3,CASSQPAGSSTGELFF,TGCGCCAGCAGCCAACCAGCGGGGTCCTCGACCGGGGAGCTGTTTTTT
-,-,TRBJ1-6,TRBV9,CASSAQPGLTNSPLHF,TGTGCCAGCAGCGCGCAACCGGGACTGACGAATTCACCCCTCCACTTT
TRBD2,-,TRBJ2-1,TRBV10-2,CASSESEAGRRAGVVSSYNEQFF,TGCGCCAGCAGTGAGTCGGAGGCAGGGAGACGCGCGGGGGTTGTAAGCTCCTACAATGAGCAGTTCTTC
-,-,TRBJ1-2,TRBV2,CAGSEARYGYYGYTF,TGTGCCGGCAGTGAAGCGCGGTACGGGTACTATGGCTACACCTTC
TRBD1,-,TRBJ2-5,TRBV7-2,CASSPSVDRGGETQYF,TGTGCCAGCAGCCCTAGTGTGGACAGGGGGGGAGAGACCCAGTACTTC
-,-,TRBJ1-1,TRBV5-4,CASSLSSEAFF,TGTGCCAGCAGCTTGTCGAGTGAAGCTTTCTTT
TRBD1,many,TRBJ1-3,TRBV7-2,CASSLGGQGISGNTIYF,TGTGCCAGCAGCTTAGGGGGACAGGGTATTTCTGGAAACACCATATATTTT
-,-,TRBJ2-3,TRBV12-5,CASGPRGVDTQYF,TGTGCTAGTGGTCCCCGAGGTGTAGATACGCAGTATTTT
TRBD2,-,TRBJ2-5,TRBV7-2,CASSLGGGGRTQYF,TGTGCCAGCAGCTTAGGCGGGGGGGGCAGGACCCAGTACTTC
-,-,TRBJ1-2,TRBV3-1/TRBV3-2,CASSQGQGKGYTF,TGTGCCAGCAGCCAAGGGCAGGGTAAAGGCTACACCTTC
TRBD1,-,TRBJ2-1,TRBV3-1/TRBV3-2,CASSQGWKGAYNEQFF,TGTGCCAGCAGCCAAGGTTGGAAGGGGGCATACAATGAGCAGTTCTTC
-,-,TRBJ2-7,TRBV5-1,CASSLDSLYEQYF,TGCGCCAGCAGCCTGGACAGCCTCTACGAGCAGTACTTC
-,-,TRBJ2-2,TRBV28,CASSLASPTGELFF,TGTGCCAGCAGTTTAGCTAGCCCCACCGGGGAGCTGTTTTTT
TRBD1,-,TRBJ1-6,TRBV29-1,CSFQGGPGAPLHF,TGCAGCTTCCAGGGGGGACCGGGGGCACCCCTCCACTTT
TRBD1,-,TRBJ2-2,TRBV24-1,CATSDGGQGAGELFF,TGTGCCACCAGTGACGGCGGACAGGGGGCCGGGGAGCTGTTTTTT
TRBD2,few,TRBJ2-7,TRBV27,CASSLLGGGLSEQYF,TGTGCCAGCAGTTTATTAGGCGGGGGGCTTAGCGAGCAGTACTTC
TRBD1,-,TRBJ1-5,TRBV5-5,CASSSRDRSNQPQHF,TGTGCCAGCAGCTCCCGGGACAGAAGCAATCAGCCCCAGCATTTT
-,-,TRBJ2-7,TRBV7-2,CASSFFISNEQYF,TGTGCCAGCAGCTTCTTCATTAGCAACGAGCAGTACTTC
-,-,TRBJ2-3,TRBV11-2,CASSLERTDTQYF,TGTGCCAGCAGCTTAGAGAGGACAGATACGCAGTATTTT
-,-,TRBJ2-1,TRBV29-1,CSAPRRSNEQFF,TGCAGCGCCCCAAGGAGAAGCAATGAGCAGTTCTTC
-,-,TRBJ2-2,TRBV7-9,CASSTGLTGRKTGELFF,TGTGCCAGCAGCACAGGGCTCACGGGGCGTAAAACCGGGGAGCTGTTTTTT
-,-,TRBJ1-5,TRBV2,CATRDMDSNQPQHF,TGTGCCACCCGGGACATGGATAGCAATCAGCCCCAGCATTTT
TRBD1,-,TRBJ1-1,TRBV5-4,CASSFSDRGRYSTEAFF,TGTGCCAGCAGCTTCAGTGACAGGGGGAGGTATAGCACTGAAGCTTTCTTT
-,-,TRBJ2-3,TRBV30,CAMEPGGGPSTDTQYF,TGTGCCATGGAGCCGGGAGGGGGCCCCTCCACAGATACGCAGTATTTT
-,-,TRBJ2-7,TRBV27,CASSLELRGPYEQYF,TGTGCCAGCAGTTTGGAGCTCAGGGGTCCCTACGAGCAGTACTTC
-,-,TRBJ2-7,TRBV6-2/TRBV6-3,CASSSGSEQYF,TGTGCCAGCAGTTCGGGTTCCGAGCAGTACTTC
TRBD1,-,TRBJ1-4,TRBV7-6,CASSLEAGGNEKLFF,TGTGCCAGCAGCTTAGAGGCAGGGGGGAATGAAAAACTGTTTTTT
-,-,TRBJ1-1,TRBV5-4,CASSLPGVGLGTEAFF,TGTGCCAGCAGCTTGCCGGGGGTTGGCCTAGGGACTGAAGCTTTCTTT
-,once,TRBJ1-4,TRBV5-1,CASSPTGTNEKLFF,TGCGCCAGCAGCCCCACAGGTACTAATGAAAAACTGTTTTTT
TRBD1,-,TRBJ1-5,TRBV28,CASSSGDRSYQPQHF,TGTGCCAGCAGTTCGGGGGACAGATCATATCAGCCCCAGCATTTT
TRBD1,-,TRBJ2-7,TRBV5-5,CASSSDRANEQYF,TGTGCCAGCAGCTCGGACAGGGCGAACGAGCAGTACTTC